Below are 15 T cell receptor beta chains sequenced from a single sample in a study of CXCR3-negative and CXCR3-positive naive CD8 T cells. Study-level results: Comparison of naive cells showed more hydrophobic TRB CDR3s in CXCR3-positive than in CXCR3-negative naive cells.

The authors prepared UMI-labeled TRB cDNA libraries by 5' RACE. One entry per CDR3 protein, without DNA, is what TCRdb gives after re-calling the 5' RACE reads. This table holds 130,000 to 150,000 distinct CDR3 sequences. Their antigen targets remain unknown. Sample: naive CXCR3+ CD8+ T cells from blood. As for subset: CD45RO-CCR7+CD27+CD95- naive CD8+ T cells expressing CXCR3 (TNR3+). Receptors originate from a human donor in good health. Some clones in this sample may be carry-over from other donors' samples.

The V gene is TRBV28, the J gene TRBJ1-5; with no DNA, the TCRdb D assignment of TRBD1 cannot be verified. CDR1 is MDHEN and CDR2 is SYDVKM in the germline V gene. CDR3 length: 16 amino acids. CDR3 loop: CASSLDGPGANQPQHF.

V and J are TRBV20-1 and TRBJ2-7. Per the germline V gene, CDR1 is DFQATT and CDR2 is SNEGSKA (reference sequence). The CDR3 runs 11 residues. CDR3 protein: CSARDAGEQYF.

The CDR3 protein is CASSSGQRTYEQYF. V usage is TRBV11-2 and J usage is TRBJ2-7; TCRdb's D gene call, TRBD1, goes unchecked for lack of DNA. This CDR3 region has 14 residues. The germline CDR1 and CDR2 sequences are SGHAT and FQNNGV.

The genes are TRBV12-3 or TRBV12-4 and TRBJ2-3; the TRBD2 assignment by TCRdb is unverifiable without DNA. The CDR3 length is 15 residues. This CDR3 reads CASSLLAAHTDTQYF.

The chain recombines TRBV6-2 or TRBV6-3 with TRBJ2-1; TCRdb outputs TRBD2, but without DNA this stays unchecked. Germline V CDR1 and CDR2: MNHEY, SVGEGT. This CDR3 contains 13 residues. The CDR3 protein is CASSHGPYNEQFF.

J is TRBJ2-5 and V is TRBV4-1; with no DNA, the TCRdb D assignment of TRBD1 cannot be verified. The CDR3 loop spans 17 amino acids. Germline V gene sequence: CDR1 MGHRA, CDR2 YSYEKL. The CDR3 protein is CASSRLFGRREGETQYF.

The J gene is TRBJ2-3, the V gene TRBV12-3 or TRBV12-4; checking the TCRdb D call of TRBD1 is not possible without DNA. The CDR3 is made up of 13 amino acids. CDR3 residues: CASSAPSGTPQYF.

The chain uses TRBV11-2 and TRBJ2-1; the D call of TRBD1 rests on TCRdb alone, since no DNA is present to check it. CDR3 size: 13 residues. CDR1 is SGHAT, CDR2 FQNNGV, per germline. The CDR3 sequence: CASSWGQGQEQFF.

The V gene is TRBV28, the J gene TRBJ2-7; the TCRdb call, TRBD1, lacks DNA for checking. From germline, CDR1 is MDHEN and CDR2 SYDVKM. The CDR3 loop spans 16 amino acids. The CDR3: CASSHLDRGSLYEQYF.

V and J are TRBV15 and TRBJ2-2; without DNA, the TCRdb call of TRBD2 cannot be checked. Germline V CDR1 and CDR2: LNHNV, YYDKDF (reference sequence). This CDR3 region has 15 residues. CDR3 region: CATSRDLGEAGELFF.

The chain carries TRBV29-1 and TRBJ2-7; TCRdb lists TRBD1, though no DNA is available to test this call. Germline values: CDR1 SQVTM, CDR2 ANQGSEA. This CDR3 is 12 amino acids long. This CDR3 reads CSVEGTAYEQYF.

The CDR3 region is CASSLREEGLKETRYF. This chain uses TRBV14 with TRBJ2-5; TCRdb gives TRBD2 as the D gene, but with no DNA this cannot be confirmed. The CDR3 consists of 16 residues. Germline lookup yields CDR1 SGHDN and CDR2 FVKESK.

This chain uses TRBV29-1 with TRBJ2-7. This CDR3 contains 12 residues. The germline CDR1 and CDR2 sequences are SQVTM and ANQGSEA. CDR3 loop: CSVDSDGDEQYF.

This chain links TRBV11-1 with TRBJ2-1; the D call from TCRdb, TRBD1, cannot be confirmed without DNA. This CDR3 is built from 16 residues. Germline CDR1 and CDR2: SGHAT and FQDESV (reference sequence). This chain's CDR3 is CASSSGTLWEWNEQFF.

The chain combines TRBV7-9 with TRBJ2-1; TCRdb's D gene call, TRBD1, goes unchecked for lack of DNA. CDR3 length: 15 residues. Germline lookup yields CDR1 SEHNR and CDR2 FQNEAQ (reference sequence). CDR3: CAGTWSGTGLGEQFF.